The following is a TCR beta chain sequence with its context. Per individual sample, total RNA of at least 5 micrograms was extracted. This specimen belongs to a study of blood T cells in healthy people across ages. The use of a sample-barcoded 5' primer and a J-beta primer mix characterized a second PCR of roughly 6 to 11 cycles. A single record per CDR3 protein comes from TCRdb applying MiXCR to the 5' RACE reads. Seen here are about 1.1 million distinct CDR3 sequences, under 40% observed once, and the top ten hold roughly 13%. V was pared by 6 bases and J by 1 base, with 17 bases between. CDR3 length: 16 amino acids. CDR1 is MNHNY, CDR2 SVGAGI, per germline (reference sequence).

The source of this sequence is a man aged 18 to 29 in good health. Material for sequencing was blood. The gene calls are TRBV6-6 and TRBJ2-3, with D perhaps matching TRBD2 (5 bases). CDR3 loop: CASSPLGPRGTDTQYF. The CDR3, as DNA: TGTGCCAGCAGCCCCCTCGGGCCGAGGGGCACAGATACGCAGTATTTT.